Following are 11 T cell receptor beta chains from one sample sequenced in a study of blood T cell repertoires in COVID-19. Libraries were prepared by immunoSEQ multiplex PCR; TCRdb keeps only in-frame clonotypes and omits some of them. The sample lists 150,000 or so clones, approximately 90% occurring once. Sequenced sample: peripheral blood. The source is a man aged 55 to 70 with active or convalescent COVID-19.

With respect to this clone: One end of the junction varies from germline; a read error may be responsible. The CDR3 DNA reads TGTGCCAGCAGACAAGAATCAAACGTCCTGACTTTC. It encodes CASRQESNVLTF. The chain recombines TRBV3-1 (or the pseudogene TRBV3-2) with TRBJ2-6; D gene ambiguous. Per germline, CDR1 LGHDT and CDR2 YNNKEL (reference sequence). The CDR3 sequence is 12 residues long.

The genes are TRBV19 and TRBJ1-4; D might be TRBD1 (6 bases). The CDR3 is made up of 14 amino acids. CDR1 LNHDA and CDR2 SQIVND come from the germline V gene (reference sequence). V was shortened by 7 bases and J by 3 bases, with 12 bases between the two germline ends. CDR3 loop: CASTSGVANEKLFF. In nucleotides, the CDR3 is TGTGCCAGTACATCAGGGGTGGCTAATGAAAAACTGTTTTTT.

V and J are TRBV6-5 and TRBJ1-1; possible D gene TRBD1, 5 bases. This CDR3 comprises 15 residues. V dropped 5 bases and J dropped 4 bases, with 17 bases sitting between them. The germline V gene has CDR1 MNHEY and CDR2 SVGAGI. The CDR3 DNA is TGTGCCAGCAGTAACCAGGGTTTATCAGTCACTGAAGCTTTCTTT. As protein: CASSNQGLSVTEAFF.

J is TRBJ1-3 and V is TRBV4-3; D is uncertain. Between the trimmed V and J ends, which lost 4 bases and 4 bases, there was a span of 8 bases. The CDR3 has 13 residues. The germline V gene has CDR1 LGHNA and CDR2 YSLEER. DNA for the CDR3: TGCGCCAGCAGCCCTTCGACAGGAAACACCATATATTTT. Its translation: CASSPSTGNTIYF.

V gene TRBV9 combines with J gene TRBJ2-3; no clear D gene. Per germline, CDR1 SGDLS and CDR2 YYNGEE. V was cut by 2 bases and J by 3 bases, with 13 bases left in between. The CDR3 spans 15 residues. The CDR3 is CASSVSTVFTDTQYF. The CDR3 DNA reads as TGTGCCAGCAGCGTGAGTACTGTATTTACAGATACGCAGTATTTT.

The CDR3 protein is CASSPPDRGYGYTF. The CDR3 bases are TGTGCCAGCAGCCCGCCGGACAGGGGCTATGGCTACACCTTC. The genes are TRBV5-4 and TRBJ1-2; 9 bases map to TRBD1. V was clipped by 4 bases and J by 4 bases; unmatched bases: 5. CDR3 length equals 14 residues. In germline, CDR1 is SGHNT, CDR2 YYREEE (reference sequence).

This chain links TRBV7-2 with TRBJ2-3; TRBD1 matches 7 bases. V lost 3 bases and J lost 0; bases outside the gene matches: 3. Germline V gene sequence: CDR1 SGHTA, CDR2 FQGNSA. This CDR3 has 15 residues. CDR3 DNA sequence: TGTGCCAGCAGCTTCTACAGGGGAAGCACAGATACGCAGTATTTT. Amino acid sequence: CASSFYRGSTDTQYF.

The CDR3 nucleotides are TGTGCCAGCAGCTTGGTGGGGACACCTAACACTGAAGCTTTCTTT. Its translation is CASSLVGTPNTEAFF. This rearrangement joins TRBV5-6 to TRBJ1-1; a possible D gene is TRBD1 (6 bases). CDR1 is SGHDT, CDR2 YYEEEE, per germline. The CDR3 contains 15 residues. Trimming removed 0 bases at V and 2 bases at J, with 11 bases between.

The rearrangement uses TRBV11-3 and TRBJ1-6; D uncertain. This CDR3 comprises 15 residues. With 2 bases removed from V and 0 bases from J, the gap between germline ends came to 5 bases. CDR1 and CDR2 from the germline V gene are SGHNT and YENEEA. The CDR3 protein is CASSLINSYNSPLHF. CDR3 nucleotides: TGTGCCAGCAGCTTAATAAACTCCTATAATTCACCCCTCCACTTT.

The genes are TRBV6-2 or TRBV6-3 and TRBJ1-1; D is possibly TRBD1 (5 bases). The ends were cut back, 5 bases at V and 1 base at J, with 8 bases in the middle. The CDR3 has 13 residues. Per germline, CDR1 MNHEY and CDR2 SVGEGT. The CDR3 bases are TGTGCCAGCAGTCCAGGACAGAACACTGAAGCTTTCTTT. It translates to CASSPGQNTEAFF.

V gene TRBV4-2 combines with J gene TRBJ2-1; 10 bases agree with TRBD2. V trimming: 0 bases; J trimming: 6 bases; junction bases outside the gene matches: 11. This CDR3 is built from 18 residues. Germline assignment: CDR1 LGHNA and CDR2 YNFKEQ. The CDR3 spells CASSQEIIAGGRPNEQFF. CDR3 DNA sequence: TGTGCCAGCAGCCAAGAGATTATAGCGGGAGGCCGCCCCAATGAGCAGTTCTTC.